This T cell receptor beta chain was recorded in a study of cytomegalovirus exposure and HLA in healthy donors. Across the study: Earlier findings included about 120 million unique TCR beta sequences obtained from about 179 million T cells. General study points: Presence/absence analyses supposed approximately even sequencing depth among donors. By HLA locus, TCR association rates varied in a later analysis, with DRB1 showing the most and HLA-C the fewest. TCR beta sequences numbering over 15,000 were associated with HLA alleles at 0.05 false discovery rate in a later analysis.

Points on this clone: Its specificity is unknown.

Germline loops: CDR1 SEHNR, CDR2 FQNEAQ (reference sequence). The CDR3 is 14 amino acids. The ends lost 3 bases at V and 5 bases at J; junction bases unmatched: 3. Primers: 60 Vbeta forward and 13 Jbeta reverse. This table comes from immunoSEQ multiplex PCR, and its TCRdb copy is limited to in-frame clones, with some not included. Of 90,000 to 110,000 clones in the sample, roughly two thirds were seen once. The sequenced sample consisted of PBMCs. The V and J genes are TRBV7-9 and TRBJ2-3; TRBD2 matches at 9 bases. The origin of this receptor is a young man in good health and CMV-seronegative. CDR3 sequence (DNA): TGTGCCAGCAGCTTTAGCGGGAGAAAAGATACGCAGTATTTT. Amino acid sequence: CASSFSGRKDTQYF.